Below, one TCR beta chain is given with its context. Primed by a sample-barcoded 5' primer and a J-beta primer mix, a second PCR proceeded for about 6 to 11 cycles. TCRdb used MiXCR to reprocess the 5' RACE reads, holding one entry per CDR3 protein. The sample contains around 1.7 million distinct CDR3 sequences, 28% of which appear only once. This entry belongs to a study of blood T cells in healthy people across ages. Trimming cost V 1 base and J 7 bases, with 16 bases left between them. Germline CDR1 and CDR2: SGHVS and FNYEAQ. The CDR3 length is 15 residues. This chain connects TRBV7-6 to TRBJ1-2; possible D gene TRBD1, 6 bases. This TCR derives from a woman aged 25 to 39 in good health. The sample was blood. Here the CDR3 reads CASSLGGTGKRGYTF. The CDR3 DNA reads as TGTGCCAGCAGCTTAGGGGGCACAGGGAAACGTGGCTACACCTTC.